The rows below give T cell receptor beta chains drawn from one sample of a study of CXCR3-negative and CXCR3-positive naive CD8 T cells. No DNA is given; TCRdb re-called the 5' RACE reads and lists each CDR3 protein once. Its clone listing holds some 150,000 distinct CDR3 sequences. Sample: naive CXCR3+ CD8+ T cells from blood. All receptors derive from a human donor in good health. Some clones in this sample may be carry-over from other donors' samples. CDR3s include the opening cysteine and the closing phenylalanine or tryptophan.

>TRBJ2-7|TRBV7-3
CASSDTSGGSHEQYF
>TRBJ2-3|TRBV7-9
CASSLPVTDTQYF
>TRBJ2-1|TRBV5-1
CASSLVADQNNEQFF
>TRBJ2-7|TRBV25-1
CASSEYRTGMSYEQYF
>TRBJ2-1|TRBV20-1
CSAAGLTLSYNEQFF
>TRBJ2-3|TRBV10-1
CASNLEGSGGGRTSTDTQYF
>TRBJ2-7|TRBV27
CASRGLAASYEQYF
>TRBJ2-7|TRBV6-5
CASSYSAAGGEQYF
>TRBJ2-5|TRBV6-5
CASSWVADQETQYF
>TRBJ2-1|TRBV7-3
CASSLDELAGVGEQFF
>TRBJ2-7|TRBV4-3
CASSQIAGSTYEQYF
>TRBJ2-1|TRBV7-9
CASSPGTSGSWEQFF
>TRBJ2-3|TRBV7-2
CASSLDPTDTQYF
>TRBJ2-7|TRBV27
CASSPDRDRVYEQYF
>TRBJ2-7|TRBV20-1
CSASASGLAGGPISYEQYF
>TRBJ2-1|TRBV11-1
CASSAGQNNEQFF
>TRBJ2-2|TRBV5-6
CASSLANQGLDTGELFF
>TRBJ2-7|TRBV29-1
CSVLAGPPGQYF
>TRBJ1-1|TRBV29-1
CSVLTGGSEAFF
>TRBJ2-7|TRBV21-1
CASSKEGAIGGSQTEQYF
>TRBJ2-5|TRBV14
CASSQQLAGQETQYF
>TRBJ2-7|TRBV7-6
CASSPIAGEVGEQYF
>TRBJ1-1|TRBV30
CAWSPYIGDTEAFF
>TRBJ2-1|TRBV21-1
CASSKGPASVEQFF
>TRBJ2-1|TRBV7-9
CASTSNEGPLNEQFF
>TRBJ2-5|TRBV2
CASLDRVEETQYF
>TRBJ1-1|TRBV3-1
CASSQEVGLNTEAFF
>TRBJ2-3|TRBV6-6
CASSPGMLDTQYF
>TRBJ2-2|TRBV28
CASSSHRAAGELFF
>TRBJ2-1|TRBV7-9
CASSLEREGEFF
>TRBJ1-1|TRBV5-6
CASSLTGLNTEAFF
>TRBJ2-1|TRBV29-1
CSVVQGGVWNEQFF
>TRBJ2-7|TRBV6-2/TRBV6-3
CAARLGGPYEQYF